The clone carrying this TCR beta chain was found many times. This entry is derived from a study of CD8+CD57+ T cells in acquired aplastic anemia. About the study: DNA per sorted CD4+ or CD8+ sample ranged 0.2 to 27.4 ug, averaging roughly 3.2 ug.

Genomic DNA was employed as the template in profiling TCR beta VDJ and CDR3. TCRdb re-called the reads with MiXCR, one entry per CDR3 protein. Counted here are just over 450,000 distinct CDR3 sequences, around 32% occurring once; the ten biggest clones make up 0.82%. It was patients with CD8+CD57+ cell expansion by flow cytometry who were chosen for sequencing. Every one of the patients had aplastic anemia (severe, acquired). Per germline, CDR1 LNHDA and CDR2 SQIVND (reference sequence). This CDR3 comprises 15 residues. The V gene lost 3 bases and the J gene lost 5 bases, with 14 bases spanning the gap.

The TCR originated in a human donor with aplastic anemia. The rearrangement uses TRBV19 and TRBJ1-5, with D perhaps TRBD1 (6 bases). Sequencing used sorted CD4+, CD8+, or CD8+CD57+ T cells (not recorded which) from PBMCs. The DNA for the CDR3 is TGTGCCAGTAGTATTCGGGGGCAGAATGATCAGCCCCAGCATTTT. As protein: CASSIRGQNDQPQHF.